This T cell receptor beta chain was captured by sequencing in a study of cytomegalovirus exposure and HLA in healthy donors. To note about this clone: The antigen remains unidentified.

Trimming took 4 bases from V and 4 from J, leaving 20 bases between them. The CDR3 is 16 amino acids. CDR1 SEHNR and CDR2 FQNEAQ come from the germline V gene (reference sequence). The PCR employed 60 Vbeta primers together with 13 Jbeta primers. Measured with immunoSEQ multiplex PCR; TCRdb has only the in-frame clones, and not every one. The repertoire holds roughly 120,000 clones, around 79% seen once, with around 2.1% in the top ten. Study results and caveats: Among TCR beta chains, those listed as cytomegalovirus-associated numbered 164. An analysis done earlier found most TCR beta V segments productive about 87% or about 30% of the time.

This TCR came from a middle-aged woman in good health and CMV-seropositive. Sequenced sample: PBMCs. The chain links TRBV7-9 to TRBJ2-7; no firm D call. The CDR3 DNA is TGTGCCAGCAGCTCAGCTACCGAGGTGAAACCATACGAGCAGTACTTC. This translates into CASSSATEVKPYEQYF.